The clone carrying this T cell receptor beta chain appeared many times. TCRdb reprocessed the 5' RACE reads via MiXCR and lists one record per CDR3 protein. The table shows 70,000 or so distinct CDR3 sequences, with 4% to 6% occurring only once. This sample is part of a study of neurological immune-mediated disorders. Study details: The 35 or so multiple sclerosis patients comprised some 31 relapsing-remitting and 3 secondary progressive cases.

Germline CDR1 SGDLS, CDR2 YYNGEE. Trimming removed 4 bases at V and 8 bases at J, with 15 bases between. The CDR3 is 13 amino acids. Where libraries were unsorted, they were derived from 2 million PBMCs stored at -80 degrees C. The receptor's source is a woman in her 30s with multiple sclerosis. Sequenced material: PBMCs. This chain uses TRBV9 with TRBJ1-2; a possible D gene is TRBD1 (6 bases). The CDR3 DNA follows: TGTGCCAGCAGCCCAGGGGACGGCGGAGGCTACACCTTC. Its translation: CASSPGDGGGYTF.